The following is a TCR beta chain sequence with its context. Assay: immunoSEQ multiplex PCR; the TCRdb copy retains only in-frame clones and omits some. The profile covers roughly 210,000 clones, with about 88% appearing a single time and approximately 1.6% taken by the ten largest. Trimming took 0 bases from V and 0 from J, leaving 6 bases between them. CDR3 length: 15 amino acids. Germline lookup yields CDR1 MNHEY and CDR2 SVGAGI. This entry comes from a study of blood T cell repertoires in COVID-19. The chain combines TRBV6-5 with TRBJ1-3; no clear D. Sequencing was carried out using peripheral blood. This receptor was obtained from a man between 65 and 79 years old with acute or convalescent COVID-19. This CDR3 reads CASSYSVRSGNTIYF. CDR3 sequence (DNA): TGTGCCAGCAGTTACTCTGTTCGCTCTGGAAACACCATATATTTT.